This T cell receptor beta chain was found in a study of pediatric ulcerative colitis. Study observations and caveats: A couple of rectal CDR3 clonotypes occurred in all ulcerative colitis patients.

Worth noting for this clone: Its antigen is as yet unknown.

The rectum was sampled with one to two pinch biopsies at colonoscopy. Germline CDR1 SNHLY, CDR2 FYNNEI. CDR3 size: 15 residues. Losses at the gene ends were 3 bases for V and 3 bases for J; bases not matched to a gene: 2. This table comes from immunoSEQ multiplex PCR, and its TCRdb copy is limited to in-frame clones, with some not included. The repertoire consists of tens of thousands of clones, with around 78% occurring once and the leading ten covering 0.74%. This TCR derives from a boy younger than 18 with moderate ulcerative colitis. The chain joins TRBV2 to TRBJ2-1; 10 bases align to TRBD2. Sequenced sample: gut tissue. DNA for the CDR3: TGTGCCAGCAGTGATGCTAGCGGGAGCTACAATGAGCAGTTCTTC. Residues: CASSDASGSYNEQFF.